This T cell receptor (beta chain) was sequenced during a study of T cells after posttransplantation cyclophosphamide. Peripheral blood was collected from the related graft donor on the marrow donation day. Germline V gene lookup returns CDR1 SGHTA and CDR2 FQGTGA. Trimming took 6 bases from V and 7 from J; bases not matched to a gene: 12. This CDR3 region has 16 residues. Data came from immunoSEQ multiplex PCR; TCRdb stores just in-frame clones and leaves some out. The sample carries fewer than 55,000 clones, roughly 94% recorded once. For this clone: Its matching antigen is unknown.

Points from the study as a whole: Skin or GI-infiltrating T cells shared few TRB sequences with blood. Donor CD8+ memory clones often dominated recipient blood repertoires at later times. After PTCy, TRB diversity resembled that of CNI/methotrexate controls.

Sample: PBMCs. The V call is TRBV7-3, the J call TRBJ2-1; 10 nucleotides line up with TRBD2. The source of this sequence is a woman aged 30 to 39 in good health and a related stem cell transplant donor. CDR3 nucleotides: TGTGCCAGCAGTCCGGGGCTAGCGGGGGCGGGGAATGAGCAGTTCTTC. This translates into CASSPGLAGAGNEQFF.